The 9 T cell receptor beta chains given below trace back to one sample, sequenced in a study of Ad26.COV2.S vaccination and SARS-CoV-2 variants. Profiled with immunoSEQ multiplex PCR; TCRdb holds only in-frame clones, not every one. The sample lists 380,000 or so clones, around 82% occurring once. Treatment indicated: around 19 received Ad26.COV2.S at low or high dose, single or two shots; 5 received placebo; per-sample allocation not given. The study sampled participants on day 63 after the first vaccine or placebo injection. Sample: peripheral blood, taken in a trial of Ad26.COV2.S vaccine versus placebo. These receptors were taken from a person aged 18-65 years who received the Ad26.COV2.S COVID-19 vaccine or a placebo.

The genes are TRBV11-2 and TRBJ2-2, with D perhaps given as TRBD1 or TRBD2 (5 bases each). The CDR3 has 15 amino acids. The germline V and J ends were trimmed by 2 bases and 6 bases, with 13 bases remaining between them. Germline CDR1 and CDR2: SGHAT and FQNNGV. For the CDR3, the DNA is TGTGCCAGCAGCTTAAGGGGAGCTAGCTCCGGGGAGCTGTTTTTT. Translation gives CASSLRGASSGELFF. Drawing the rest from reference TRBV11-2 and TRBJ2-2, the complete variable domain is EAGVAQSPRYKIIEKRQSVAFWCNPISGHATLYWYQQILGQGPKLLIQFQNNGVVDDSQLPKDRFSAERLKGVDSTLKIQPAKLEDSAVYLCASSLRGASSGELFFGEGSRLTVL.

The V call is TRBV6-2 or TRBV6-3, the J call TRBJ2-5; D is uncertain. Per the germline V gene, CDR1 is MNHEY and CDR2 is SVGEGT. The CDR3 sequence is 11 residues long. Trimming took off 4 bases at V and 7 bases at J, with 7 bases between the two ends. The CDR3 DNA reads as TGTGCCAGCAGTTCAATTGGGACCCAGTACTTC. This gives the protein CASSSIGTQYF.

The chain employs TRBV5-1 and TRBJ2-5; D is uncertain. The V and J ends lost 3 bases and 2 bases respectively, with 8 bases between them. CDR1 and CDR2 (germline): SGHRS, YFSETQ. The CDR3 length is 13 residues. DNA for the CDR3: TGCGCCAGCAGCTCACAGCTACAAGAGACCCAGTACTTC. Translation: CASSSQLQETQYF.

There are a few counts of this clone. V is TRBV12-5 and J is TRBJ2-3, with D tentatively TRBD2 (5 bases). The CDR3 loop spans 15 amino acids. With 7 bases removed from V and 2 bases from J, the gap between germline ends came to 16 bases. In germline, CDR1 is LGHNT, CDR2 FRNRAP. The CDR3 region has the DNA TGTGCTAGTGAGAGAGGGCCGAGGTTCACAGATACGCAGTATTTT. Translated, it gives CASERGPRFTDTQYF. Using reference TRBV12-5 and TRBJ2-3 for the parts outside the CDR3, the full variable domain is DARVTQTPRHKVTEMGQEVTMRCQPILGHNTVFWYRQTMMQGLELLAYFRNRAPLDDSGMPKDRFSAEMPDATLATLKIQPSEPRDSAVYFCASERGPRFTDTQYFGPGTRLTVL.

This clone has more than one count but fewer than ten. V is TRBV2 and J is TRBJ2-7, with 10 bases fitting TRBD2. The CDR3 covers 14 residues. The junction had 9 bases not matched to a gene; V was cut back by 7 bases and J by 6 bases. CDR1 and CDR2 (germline): SNHLY, FYNNEI. For the CDR3, the DNA is TGTGCCAGCATCTCGACTAGCGGGCGGGTCGAGCAGTACTTC. Translation: CASISTSGRVEQYF.

The chain has TRBV24-1 and TRBJ2-2, with D unresolved. Deletions cut 4 bases from V and 2 bases from J, with 10 bases between. Germline assignment: CDR1 KGHDR and CDR2 SFDVKD. The CDR3 contains 15 residues. CDR3 loop: CATSEVAANTGELFF. DNA for the CDR3: TGTGCCACCAGTGAGGTGGCAGCAAACACCGGGGAGCTGTTTTTT.

For the CDR3, the DNA is TGTGCCTCGGATAGCGGGGGATGGACCGGGGAGCTGTTTTTT. As protein: CASDSGGWTGELFF. The J gene is TRBJ2-2, the V gene TRBV19; 9 bases agree with TRBD2. Trimming at V came to 11 bases and at J to 5 bases, leaving 9 bases not matched to a gene. Germline CDR1 and CDR2: LNHDA and SQIVND (reference sequence). The CDR3 totals 14 residues.

V and J are TRBV9 and TRBJ2-2, with D possibly called TRBD1 or TRBD2 (5 bases each). Germline V lookup: CDR1 SGDLS, CDR2 YYNGEE. The CDR3 totals 16 residues. The V end was cut by 3 bases, the J end by 1 base, with 13 bases between. CDR3 nucleotide sequence: TGTGCCAGCAGCGCCACCGGGGCGGGGAACACCGGGGAGCTGTTTTTT. It is translated as CASSATGAGNTGELFF.

The rearrangement uses TRBV20-1 and TRBJ1-2; D uncertain. V was pared by 5 bases and J by 8 bases, with 9 bases between. CDR1 is DFQATT, CDR2 SNEGSKA, per germline (reference sequence). The CDR3 length is 10 residues. The CDR3 region has the DNA TGCAGTGCTGGGCCGGGGGGCTACACCTTC. Residues: CSAGPGGYTF.